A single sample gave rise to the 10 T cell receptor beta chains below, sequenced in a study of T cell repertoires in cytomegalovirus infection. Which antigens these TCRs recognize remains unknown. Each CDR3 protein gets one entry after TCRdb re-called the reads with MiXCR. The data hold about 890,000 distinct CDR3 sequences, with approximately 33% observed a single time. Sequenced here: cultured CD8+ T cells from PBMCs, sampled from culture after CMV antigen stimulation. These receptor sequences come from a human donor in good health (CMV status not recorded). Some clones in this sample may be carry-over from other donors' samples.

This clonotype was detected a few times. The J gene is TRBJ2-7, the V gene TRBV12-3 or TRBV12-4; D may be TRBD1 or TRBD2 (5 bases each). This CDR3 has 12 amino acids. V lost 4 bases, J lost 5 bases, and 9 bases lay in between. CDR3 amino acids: CASSSGTHEQYF. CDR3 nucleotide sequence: TGTGCCAGCAGTTCCGGGACCCACGAGCAGTACTTC.

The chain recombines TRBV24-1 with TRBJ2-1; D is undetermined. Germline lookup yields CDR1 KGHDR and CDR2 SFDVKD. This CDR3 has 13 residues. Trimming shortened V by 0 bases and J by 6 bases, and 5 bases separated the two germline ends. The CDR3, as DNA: TGTGCCACCAGTGATTTGCCCTCCAATGAGCAGTTCTTC. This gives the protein CATSDLPSNEQFF.

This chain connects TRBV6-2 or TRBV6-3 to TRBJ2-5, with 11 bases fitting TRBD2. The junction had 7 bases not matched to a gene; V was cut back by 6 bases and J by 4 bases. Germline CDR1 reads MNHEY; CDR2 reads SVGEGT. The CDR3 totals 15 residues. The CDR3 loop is CASSHSGGARETQYF. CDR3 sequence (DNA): TGTGCCAGCAGCCATAGCGGGGGGGCCCGAGAGACCCAGTACTTC.

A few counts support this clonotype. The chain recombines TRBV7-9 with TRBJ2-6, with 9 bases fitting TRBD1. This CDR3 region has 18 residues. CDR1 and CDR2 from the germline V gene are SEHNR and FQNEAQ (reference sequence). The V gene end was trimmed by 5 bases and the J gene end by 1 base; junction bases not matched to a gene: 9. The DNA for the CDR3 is TGTGCCAGCAGCGCGACCGGGACAGGGTTTTCTGGGGCCAACGTCCTGACTTTC. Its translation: CASSATGTGFSGANVLTF. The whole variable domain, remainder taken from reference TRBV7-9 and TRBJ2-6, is DTGVSQNPRHKITKRGQNVTFRCDPISEHNRLYWYRQTLGQGPEFLTYFQNEAQLEKSRLLSDRFSAERPKGSFSTLEIQRTEQGDSAMYLCASSATGTGFSGANVLTFGAGSRLTVL.

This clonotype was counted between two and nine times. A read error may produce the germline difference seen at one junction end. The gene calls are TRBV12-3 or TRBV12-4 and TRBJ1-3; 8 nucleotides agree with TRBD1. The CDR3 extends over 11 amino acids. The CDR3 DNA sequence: TGTGCCAGCAGTCCCGGGACAGGTAGAAATTTT. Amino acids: CASSPGTGRNF.

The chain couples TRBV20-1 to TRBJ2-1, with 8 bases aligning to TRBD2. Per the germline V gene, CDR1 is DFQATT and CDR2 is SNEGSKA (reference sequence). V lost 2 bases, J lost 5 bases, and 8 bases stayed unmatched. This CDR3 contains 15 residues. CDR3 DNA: TGCAGTGCTAGATCACTAGCGGAAGTTGACAATGAGCAGTTCTTC. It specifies CSARSLAEVDNEQFF.

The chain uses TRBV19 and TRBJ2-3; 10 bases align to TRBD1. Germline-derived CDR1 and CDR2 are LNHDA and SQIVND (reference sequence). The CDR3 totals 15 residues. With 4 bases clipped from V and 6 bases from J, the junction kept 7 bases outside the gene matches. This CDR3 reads CASSSDRGLLDTQYF. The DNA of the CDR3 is TGTGCCAGTAGTAGCGACAGGGGGCTTTTGGATACGCAGTATTTT.

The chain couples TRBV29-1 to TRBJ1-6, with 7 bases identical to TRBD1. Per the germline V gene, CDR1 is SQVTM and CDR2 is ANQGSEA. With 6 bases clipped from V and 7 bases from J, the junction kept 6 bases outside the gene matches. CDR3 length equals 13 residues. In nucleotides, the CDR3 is TGCAGCGTCGCCGGGACAGACAATTCACCCCTCCACTTT. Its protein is CSVAGTDNSPLHF. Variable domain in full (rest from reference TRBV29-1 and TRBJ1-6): SAVISQKPSRDICQRGTSLTIQCQVDSQVTMMFWYRQQPGQSLTLIATANQGSEATYESGFVIDKFPISRPNLTFSTLTVSNMSPEDSSIYLCSVAGTDNSPLHFGNGTRLTVT.

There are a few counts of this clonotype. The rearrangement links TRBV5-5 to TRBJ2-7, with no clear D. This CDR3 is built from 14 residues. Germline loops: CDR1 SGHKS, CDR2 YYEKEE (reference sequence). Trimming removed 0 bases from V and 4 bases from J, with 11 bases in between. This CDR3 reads CASSLVGRGYEQYF. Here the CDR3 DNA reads TGTGCCAGCAGCTTGGTAGGGCGTGGGTACGAGCAGTACTTC.

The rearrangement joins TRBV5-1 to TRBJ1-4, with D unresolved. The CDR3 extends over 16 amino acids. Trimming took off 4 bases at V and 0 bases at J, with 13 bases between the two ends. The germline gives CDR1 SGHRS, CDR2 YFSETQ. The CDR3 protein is CASSLGPLATNEKLFF. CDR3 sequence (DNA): TGCGCCAGCAGCCTAGGGCCACTCGCAACTAATGAAAAACTGTTTTTT.